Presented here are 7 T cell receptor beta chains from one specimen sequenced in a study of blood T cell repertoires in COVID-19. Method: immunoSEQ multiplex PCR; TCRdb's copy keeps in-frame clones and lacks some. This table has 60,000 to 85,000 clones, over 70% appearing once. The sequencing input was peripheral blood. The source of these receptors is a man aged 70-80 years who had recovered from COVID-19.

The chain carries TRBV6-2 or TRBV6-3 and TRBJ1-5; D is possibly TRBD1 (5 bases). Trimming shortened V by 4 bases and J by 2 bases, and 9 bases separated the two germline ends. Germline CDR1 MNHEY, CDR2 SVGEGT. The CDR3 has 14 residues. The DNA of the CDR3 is TGTGCCAGCAGTTTTAAAGGGGGCAATCAGCCCCAGCATTTT. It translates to CASSFKGGNQPQHF.

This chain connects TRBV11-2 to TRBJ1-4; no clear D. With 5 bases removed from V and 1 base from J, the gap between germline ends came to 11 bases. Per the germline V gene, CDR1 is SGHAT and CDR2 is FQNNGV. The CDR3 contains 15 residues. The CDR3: CASSLPPGTNEKLFF. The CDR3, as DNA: TGTGCCAGCAGCCTTCCCCCGGGAACTAATGAAAAACTGTTTTTT.

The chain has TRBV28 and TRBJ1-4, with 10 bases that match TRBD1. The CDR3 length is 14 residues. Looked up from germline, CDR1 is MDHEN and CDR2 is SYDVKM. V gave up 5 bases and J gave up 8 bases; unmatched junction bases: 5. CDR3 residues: CASSLDRGREKLFF. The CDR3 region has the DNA TGTGCCAGCAGTCTCGACAGGGGGCGGGAAAAACTGTTTTTT.

The CDR3 region is CASRRWPTDTQYF. For the CDR3, the DNA is TGTGCCAGCCGGCGGTGGCCCACAGATACGCAGTATTTT. This chain joins TRBV6-5 and TRBJ2-3; D unclear. Per germline, CDR1 MNHEY and CDR2 SVGAGI. The ends were cut back, 8 bases at V and 2 bases at J, with 11 bases in the middle. The CDR3 spans 13 residues.

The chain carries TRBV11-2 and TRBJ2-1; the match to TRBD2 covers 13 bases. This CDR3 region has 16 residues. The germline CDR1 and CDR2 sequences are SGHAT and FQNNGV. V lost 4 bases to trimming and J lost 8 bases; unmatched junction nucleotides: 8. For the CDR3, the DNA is TGTGCCAGCAGCTCAAGACTAGCGGGGGGTATGGATGAGCAGTTCTTC. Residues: CASSSRLAGGMDEQFF.

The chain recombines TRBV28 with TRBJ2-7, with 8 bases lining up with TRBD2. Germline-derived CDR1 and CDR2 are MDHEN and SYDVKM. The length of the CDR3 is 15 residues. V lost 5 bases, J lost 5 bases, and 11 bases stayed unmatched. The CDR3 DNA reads TGTGCCAGCAGTCTCACTAGCGGCCACCAGCACGAGCAGTACTTC. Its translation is CASSLTSGHQHEQYF.

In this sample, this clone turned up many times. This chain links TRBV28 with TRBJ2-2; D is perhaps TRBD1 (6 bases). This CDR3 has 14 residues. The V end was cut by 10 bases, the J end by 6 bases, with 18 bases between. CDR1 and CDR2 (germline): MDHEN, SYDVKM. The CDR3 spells CATLKTGFAGELFF. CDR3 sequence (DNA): TGTGCCACCCTCAAAACAGGGTTCGCCGGGGAGCTGTTTTTT.